These T cell receptor beta chains were read from a single sample in a study of T cells expressing NK-cell markers. TCRdb derives one entry per CDR3 protein from the 5' RACE reads, leaving out DNA. The sample includes over 6,500 distinct CDR3 sequences. The sample consisted of blood T cells: a sorted CD56 or NKG2C T cell subset, CD4+ or CD8+ T cells, or bulk PBMC T cells (not recorded which). All receptors come from a man aged 18-75 years in good health. Each CDR3 is given with its conserved first and last residue. The size entry is marked missing in some rows and otherwise reads once, few, many or a size class.

TRBJ2-6 TRBV15 NA CATSRGQGDANVLTF
TRBJ1-2 TRBV5-1 large CASSLDRTLGGYTF
TRBJ1-2 TRBV19 NA CASTLLGTGDYGYTF
TRBJ2-7 TRBV6-1 NA CASSEAGGASEQYF
TRBJ2-1 TRBV6-4 NA CASSAREESDEQFF
TRBJ2-1 TRBV4-2 NA CASSQDFTAGGTNEQFF
TRBJ1-5 TRBV3-1 NA CASSQGVRGNQPQHF
TRBJ2-1 TRBV20-1 NA CSANPGLAGNEQFF
TRBJ2-2 TRBV28 NA CASSPGTSGGPNTGELFF
TRBJ2-1 TRBV20-1 NA CSAKSSGDYNEQFF
TRBJ2-1 TRBV6-4 NA CASSDSGQGSYNEQFF
TRBJ2-2 TRBV6-5 NA CASSYSTGYGELFF
TRBJ2-3 TRBV5-1 NA CASRRDWAQADTQYF
TRBJ2-3 TRBV27 NA CATRDYGTDTQYF
TRBJ2-2 TRBV11-3 NA CASSPGGANTGELFF
TRBJ2-7 TRBV20-1 NA CSARDGDRDHEQYF
TRBJ2-5 TRBV6-1 NA CASSEGPAEETQYF
TRBJ1-4 TRBV28 NA CASSPRTGVGKLFF
TRBJ2-1 TRBV6-5 NA CASSYSPSGVNEQFF
TRBJ2-2 TRBV2 NA CASSEINTGELFF
TRBJ1-1 TRBV6-5 NA CASSYGPQLLAFF
TRBJ1-2 TRBV2 NA CASSERQVYGYTF
TRBJ2-1 TRBV6-4 medium-sized CASSVGEADRSYNEQFF
TRBJ2-1 TRBV10-3 NA CAIKASGDSNEQFF
TRBJ2-1 TRBV4-2 medium-sized CASSQDPSGGANEQFF
TRBJ2-1 TRBV15 NA CATSRDTGGGYNEQFF
TRBJ2-3 TRBV4-2 NA CASSQAISGGPTDTQYF
TRBJ2-7 TRBV20-1 NA CSANLPDRSSYEQYF
TRBJ2-2 TRBV6-4 medium-sized CASSVDMQGSGELFF
TRBJ1-4 TRBV2 NA CASRTAGGIYNEKLFF
TRBJ2-5 TRBV21-1 NA CASSRREETQYF
TRBJ1-5 TRBV6-2/TRBV6-3 NA CASSYSAEGKNAAQHF
TRBJ2-1 TRBV6-4 NA CASSDTETGGDEQFF
TRBJ2-5 TRBV15 NA CATSSFTSGAETQYF
TRBJ2-7 TRBV15 NA CATSRDPGGRHPSPTSSQYF
TRBJ2-7 TRBV2 NA CASSGPTRVTYEQYF
TRBJ2-1 TRBV15 medium-sized CATSRDRQSAEQFF
TRBJ2-7 TRBV19 NA CASSTDRAYEQYF
TRBJ2-1 TRBV6-1 NA CASSERAAGEGGNEQFF
TRBJ2-7 TRBV9 NA CASSPGGYEQYF
TRBJ1-1 TRBV20-1 NA CSARDYTATPAFF
TRBJ2-7 TRBV19 NA CASSIDAGTAPYEQYF
TRBJ2-3 TRBV6-4 NA CASSPTAGGTDTQYF
TRBJ2-5 TRBV20-1 NA CSARDSHSAETQYF
TRBJ2-4 TRBV28 medium-sized CARTAKNIQYF
TRBJ2-1 TRBV10-3 NA CATRPPSGENYNEQFF
TRBJ1-1 TRBV6-1 NA CASREQETTEAFF
TRBJ1-5 TRBV20-1 NA CSAYPSGREGQPQHF
TRBJ1-2 TRBV10-3 NA CAIRPTGVYGYTF
TRBJ1-2 TRBV6-1 NA CASSETENYGYTF
TRBJ2-1 TRBV20-1 large CSARKSSWEFLEQFF
TRBJ2-7 TRBV12-3/TRBV12-4 NA CASTNDRVYEQYF
TRBJ2-1 TRBV2 NA CASSSLYNEQFF
TRBJ1-1 TRBV18 NA CASSPRQGEAFF
TRBJ2-2 TRBV19 NA CASNSRDTGELFF
TRBJ2-7 TRBV18 NA CASSTGRVSEQYF
TRBJ2-7 TRBV20-1 NA CSAVLKRGGVYEQYF
TRBJ2-7 TRBV6-1 NA CASSEAGGPSEQYF
TRBJ1-2 TRBV25-1 NA CASSESRLSQGYTF
TRBJ2-3 TRBV6-2/TRBV6-3 NA CASSPYEGTGRDTQYF